Listed here are 17 T cell receptor beta chains from one sample, sequenced in a study of STAT5B mutations in CD4+ large granular lymphocyte leukemia. TCRdb's copy holds only in-frame clones and misses some; the assay was immunoSEQ multiplex PCR. The data contain about 38,000 clones, almost 85% of them seen just once; the ten biggest clones take up approximately 1.3%. The material sequenced was CD4+ T cells from blood buffy coats. The receptors come from a human donor in good health.

The chain combines TRBV27 with TRBJ1-4, with 11 bases matching TRBD1. This CDR3 region has 13 residues. Germline CDR1 reads MNHEY; CDR2 reads SMNVEV (reference sequence). Unmatched junction bases numbered 3, after V lost 7 bases and J lost 8 bases. The DNA for the CDR3 is TGTGCCAGCAAGGACAGGGGGCGGGAAAAACTGTTTTTT. It translates to CASKDRGREKLFF.

This chain connects TRBV7-2 to TRBJ2-3; tentative D call: TRBD1 (6 bases). V lost 6 bases, J lost 3 bases, and 10 bases lay in between. The CDR3 extends over 13 amino acids. CDR1 SGHTA and CDR2 FQGNSA come from the germline V gene. The CDR3 is CASRGAETDTQYF. The CDR3 DNA reads as TGTGCCAGCAGGGGGGCCGAAACAGATACGCAGTATTTT.

This chain connects TRBV6-6 to TRBJ2-1; 8 nucleotides align to TRBD2. CDR1 is MNHNY and CDR2 is SVGAGI in the germline V gene (reference sequence). The V segment lost 4 bases and the J segment 3 bases; nucleotides outside the gene matches: 8. This CDR3 is 16 amino acids long. The CDR3 DNA sequence: TGTGCCAGCAGTTCGGACGGACGGGAGGGCTACAATGAGCAGTTCTTC. Protein sequence: CASSSDGREGYNEQFF.

V is TRBV28 and J is TRBJ1-4; TRBD1 aligns across 9 bases. The trim removed 5 bases at V and 5 bases at J, leaving 3 bases unmatched. Germline V gene data show CDR1 as MDHEN and CDR2 as SYDVKM. This CDR3 is 14 amino acids long. DNA of the CDR3: TGTGCCAGCAGTACGGGACAGGGAAATGAAAAACTGTTTTTT. Its translation is CASSTGQGNEKLFF.

The V call is TRBV7-3, the J call TRBJ2-2; TRBD1 matches 9 bases. The CDR3 length is 14 residues. With V trimmed by 8 bases and J by 4 bases, 5 bases remained unmatched. Germline V gene lookup returns CDR1 SGHTA and CDR2 FQGTGA. The CDR3 bases are TGTGCCAGCTCGGAGACAGGGGGCACCGGGGAGCTGTTTTTT. This encodes CASSETGGTGELFF.

The chain is built from TRBV6-6 and TRBJ2-3; D gene ambiguous. Germline-derived CDR1 and CDR2 are MNHNY and SVGAGI (reference sequence). Trimming removed 7 bases at V and 5 bases at J, with 10 bases between. The CDR3 has 12 amino acids. The CDR3 nucleotides read TGTGCCAGCACCTCCGACGGAGATACGCAGTATTTT. This sequence encodes CASTSDGDTQYF.

This chain joins TRBV18 and TRBJ2-2; D may be TRBD1 (5 bases). The CDR3 covers 15 residues. V lost 1 base, J lost 5 bases, and 11 bases lay in between. CDR1 and CDR2 from the germline V gene are KGHSH and LQKENI. The CDR3 nucleotides read TGTGCCAGCTCACCACGAGACAGCATAACCGGGGAGCTGTTTTTT. Its protein is CASSPRDSITGELFF.

This clone was counted a single time. This sequence joins TRBV7-9 and TRBJ2-7, with 7 bases identical to TRBD2. Germline CDR1 SEHNR, CDR2 FQNEAQ (reference sequence). V was pared by 4 bases and J by 3 bases, with 12 bases of the junction left unmatched. The length of the CDR3 is 16 residues. The CDR3: CASSSEGGKSRYEQYF. The CDR3 DNA sequence: TGTGCCAGCAGCTCCGAGGGAGGGAAGAGTCGCTACGAGCAGTACTTC. Combining the CDR3 with reference TRBV7-9 and TRBJ2-7 gives the whole variable domain DTGVSQNPRHKITKRGQNVTFRCDPISEHNRLYWYRQTLGQGPEFLTYFQNEAQLEKSRLLSDRFSAERPKGSFSTLEIQRTEQGDSAMYLCASSSEGGKSRYEQYFGPGTRLTVT.

The chain combines TRBV9 with TRBJ2-1; D tentatively reads TRBD1 or TRBD2 (7 bases each). CDR3 length: 17 amino acids. Trimming took 0 bases from V and 5 from J, leaving 18 bases between them. CDR1 and CDR2 from the germline V gene are SGDLS and YYNGEE. The CDR3 protein is CASSVAAGGGLDNEQFF. For the CDR3, the DNA is TGTGCCAGCAGCGTAGCTGCAGGGGGGGGCCTCGACAATGAGCAGTTCTTC.

This clone was observed a few times. The V and J genes are TRBV19 and TRBJ1-1; D not resolved. This CDR3 spans 14 amino acids. Trimming took 9 bases from V and 5 from J, leaving 19 bases between them. Germline CDR1 reads LNHDA; CDR2 reads SQIVND (reference sequence). The CDR3 DNA sequence: TGTGCCAGCCAACCCGGGAGCGTGCGGACTGAAGCTTTCTTT. Translation gives CASQPGSVRTEAFF.

The V gene is TRBV7-2, the J gene TRBJ1-5; D possibly corresponds to TRBD1 (6 bases). V lost 5 bases and J 2 bases, leaving 10 bases between the germline ends. Germline CDR1 is SGHTA and CDR2 is FQGNSA. The CDR3 consists of 14 residues. CDR3 in DNA: TGTGCCAGCAGCCCACCAGGGGGCAATCAGCCCCAGCATTTT. As protein: CASSPPGGNQPQHF.

The V call is TRBV7-3, the J call TRBJ2-1; D assignment may be TRBD1 or TRBD2 (6 bases each). From germline, CDR1 is SGHTA and CDR2 FQGTGA. V was trimmed by 5 bases and J by 1 base, leaving 15 bases between them. The CDR3 consists of 16 residues. The CDR3 is CASSPLGGQSYNEQFF. The CDR3, as DNA: TGTGCCAGCAGCCCACTCGGGGGCCAATCCTACAATGAGCAGTTCTTC.

The chain is built from TRBV27 and TRBJ2-7, with TRBD2 matching 9 bases. Germline-derived CDR1 and CDR2 are MNHEY and SMNVEV (reference sequence). The V gene end was trimmed by 6 bases and the J gene end by 0 bases; junction bases not matched to a gene: 15. This CDR3 has 18 residues. The CDR3 DNA reads as TGTGCCAGCAGCGCCAGGGCTAGCGGGGTCTACCACTCCTACGAGCAGTACTTC. Amino acids: CASSARASGVYHSYEQYF.

This clone has only one observation. CDR3 nucleotides: TGTGCCTGGAGTCTCACAGAGGTGGACACCTTC. Its protein product is CAWSLTEVDTF. The chain carries TRBV30 and TRBJ1-2; D not resolved. Trimming shortened V by 2 bases and J by 12 bases, and 13 bases separated the two germline ends. CDR1 is GTSNPN, CDR2 SVGIG, per germline (reference sequence). The CDR3 length is 11 residues.

V and J are TRBV4-3 and TRBJ2-1; 8 bases agree with TRBD1. This CDR3 contains 15 residues. Trimming took 0 bases from V and 5 from J; bases not matched to a gene: 3. Germline CDR1 is LGHNA and CDR2 is YSLEER. CDR3 in amino acids: CASSQEPTGDNEQFF. The DNA of the CDR3 is TGCGCCAGCAGCCAAGAACCGACAGGGGACAATGAGCAGTTCTTC.

The genes are TRBV4-2 and TRBJ2-2; tentative D call: TRBD2 (6 bases). Germline lookup yields CDR1 LGHNA and CDR2 YNFKEQ. V lost 1 base, J lost 4 bases, and 13 bases lay in between. This CDR3 has 16 residues. The CDR3 bases are TGTGCCAGCAGCCAAGCGGAGGGCCGGGGCACCGGGGAGCTGTTTTTT. Translation: CASSQAEGRGTGELFF.

The chain recombines TRBV14 with TRBJ1-2, with D uncertain. The CDR3 loop spans 15 amino acids. V gave up 0 bases and J gave up 6 bases, with 14 bases separating them. The germline CDR1 and CDR2 sequences are SGHDN and FVKESK. CDR3 in DNA: TGTGCCAGCAGCCAAGATGTCGTAGGGTACGATGGCTACACCTTC. It is translated as CASSQDVVGYDGYTF.